This T cell receptor beta chain was profiled in a study of Siglec-9 on CD8 T cells in melanoma. Whole-study findings and limits: In melanoma tumors, a Siglec-9-marked effector memory CD8+ subset reportedly appeared to accumulate.

Here immunoSEQ multiplex PCR was the method, and the copy in TCRdb shows in-frame clones only, minus some. The sample consists of 25,000 to 30,000 clones, 75% to 90% of them appearing once. Comment on this clone: The antigen is unknown.

This CDR3 region has 18 residues. V lost 6 bases and J lost 2; bases outside the gene matches: 12. Germline V lookup: CDR1 SGHVS, CDR2 FQNEAQ. Sequenced material: Siglec-9- CD8+ T cells sorted from blood. This chain links TRBV7-8 with TRBJ2-5, with 13 positions matching TRBD2. The sequence derives from a human donor in good health. The CDR3 spells CASSPGTSGAVLQETQYF. The CDR3 DNA sequence: TGTGCCAGCAGTCCCGGGACTAGCGGGGCCGTCCTACAAGAGACCCAGTACTTC.